The 26 T cell receptor beta chains below all came from one sample that was sequenced in a study of T cell responses to AZD1222 COVID-19 vaccine. Libraries were prepared by immunoSEQ multiplex PCR; TCRdb keeps only in-frame clonotypes and omits some of them. There are 95,000 to 100,000 clones in the sample; roughly 84% occur only once, and approximately 15% lies in the top ten. The specimen comprised peripheral blood, sampled 28 days after the second AZD1222 dose. The receptor set was obtained from an adult who received the AZD1222 COVID-19 vaccine.

The chain combines TRBV7-3 with TRBJ1-2; D unresolved. V lost 5 bases and J 7 bases, leaving 8 bases between the germline ends. The CDR3 has 11 residues. CDR1 and CDR2 from the germline V gene are SGHTA and FQGTGA. CDR3 in amino acids: CASSRVCGYTF. Written as DNA, the CDR3 is TGTGCCAGCAGCCGAGTCTGTGGCTACACCTTC.

About this clone: The sample carries other DNA sequences with the same CDR3. The chain couples TRBV25-1 to TRBJ1-2, with TRBD1 matching over 8 bases. The CDR3 has 16 residues. The V and J ends lost 1 base and 6 bases, in that order; junction bases with no gene match: 10. Germline values: CDR1 MGHDK, CDR2 SYGVNS. The CDR3 is CASSESGTGGMDGYTF. DNA of the CDR3: TGTGCCAGCAGTGAATCAGGGACAGGAGGAATGGATGGCTACACCTTC.

V gene TRBV20-1 combines with J gene TRBJ2-4; D is possibly TRBD2 (6 bases). The CDR3 is 19 amino acids. CDR1 and CDR2 (germline): DFQATT, SNEGSKA (reference sequence). V lost 3 bases and J 3 bases, leaving 27 bases between the germline ends. The CDR3 DNA is TGCAGTGCTAGTCCTATCCGGGCCGCGGGGTCCATTTTCAAAAACATTCAGTACTTC. Translating it yields CSASPIRAAGSIFKNIQYF.

The chain couples TRBV11-3 to TRBJ2-3; TRBD2 aligns across 8 bases. The CDR3 sequence is 16 residues long. Germline V gene data show CDR1 as SGHNT and CDR2 as YENEEA. The J segment lost 4 bases and the V segment lost 2 bases, leaving 8 bases of the junction unmatched. The CDR3 reads CASSLWSSGSPDTQYF. The CDR3 DNA reads as TGTGCCAGCAGCTTATGGTCCAGCGGGAGTCCAGATACGCAGTATTTT.

This chain joins TRBV28 and TRBJ2-2; 7 positions match TRBD2. CDR1 is MDHEN and CDR2 is SYDVKM in the germline V gene. V shed 5 bases and J 6 bases; nucleotides not matched to a gene: 9. The length of the CDR3 is 15 residues. CDR3 coding DNA: TGTGCCAGCAGTGAACCTAGCGGCCTGTCCGGGGAGCTGTTTTTT. It specifies CASSEPSGLSGELFF.

The V and J genes are TRBV7-3 and TRBJ2-6; the D is unclear. Germline lookup yields CDR1 SGHTA and CDR2 FQGTGA. Trimming removed 5 bases from V and 4 bases from J, with 6 bases in between. The CDR3 runs to 13 residues. CDR3 nucleotides: TGTGCCAGCAGCATCCCGGGGGCCAACGTCCTGACTTTC. Translating gives CASSIPGANVLTF.

The genes are TRBV2 and TRBJ1-1; D remains unclear. V was clipped by 8 bases and J by 0 bases, with 4 bases between them. Per germline, CDR1 SNHLY and CDR2 FYNNEI. The CDR3 length is 11 residues. The CDR3: CASSLNTEAFF. CDR3 coding DNA: TGTGCCAGCTCTCTGAACACTGAAGCTTTCTTT.

The gene calls are TRBV15 and TRBJ1-2; the match to TRBD1 covers 7 bases. Germline values: CDR1 LNHNV, CDR2 YYDKDF (reference sequence). This CDR3 has 14 amino acids. The V gene end was trimmed by 4 bases and the J gene end by 5 bases; junction bases not matched to a gene: 7. In DNA form, the CDR3 reads TGTGCCACCAGCACCTTGGGACAGCGATATGGCTACACCTTC. Amino acids: CATSTLGQRYGYTF.

This chain joins TRBV10-2 and TRBJ2-3; D is unresolved. The V end was cut by 6 bases, the J end by 6 bases, with 7 bases between. CDR3 length equals 11 residues. CDR1 is WSHSY and CDR2 is SAAADI in the germline V gene. CDR3 bases: TGCGCCAGCAGGAGTATCGATACGCAGTATTTT. Its protein product is CASRSIDTQYF.

V and J are TRBV4-3 and TRBJ1-5; D not resolved. CDR1 LGHNA and CDR2 YSLEER come from the germline V gene. Trimming cost V 0 bases and J 2 bases, with 5 bases left between them. The CDR3 totals 14 residues. The CDR3 bases are TGCGCCAGCAGCCAAGATTTCGGCAATCAGCCCCAGCATTTT. Encoded protein: CASSQDFGNQPQHF.

The chain joins TRBV29-1 to TRBJ2-1, with D perhaps being TRBD1 or TRBD2 (5 bases each). Germline lookup yields CDR1 SQVTM and CDR2 ANQGSEA. The length of the CDR3 is 13 residues. Trimming removed 0 bases at V and 10 bases at J, with 13 bases between. CDR3 bases: TGCAGCGTTGAAGACCCCGGGGCGCGAGAGCAGTTCTTC. Amino acids: CSVEDPGAREQFF.

The chain carries TRBV7-9 and TRBJ1-3, with D maybe TRBD1 (6 bases). The CDR3 runs 14 residues. V lost 11 bases to trimming and J lost 1 base, with 15 bases between them. Germline V gene lookup returns CDR1 SEHNR and CDR2 FQNEAQ (reference sequence). The CDR3: CAYKEGGSGNTIYF. For the CDR3, the DNA is TGTGCCTACAAAGAAGGGGGTTCTGGAAACACCATATATTTT.

Only a few counts were recorded for this clone. V and J are TRBV5-6 and TRBJ2-1, with no clear D. Germline loops: CDR1 SGHDT, CDR2 YYEEEE. The CDR3 sequence is 14 residues long. With 5 bases removed from V and 6 bases from J, the gap between germline ends came to 15 bases. The CDR3 coding sequence is TGTGCCAGCAGTCGGTACCAAAGCTCCAATGAGCAGTTCTTC. This translates into CASSRYQSSNEQFF.

This chain links TRBV19 with TRBJ2-7; D unclear. Trimming left V 5 bases short and J 0 bases short, with 11 bases between. The CDR3 has 14 amino acids. Per the germline V gene, CDR1 is LNHDA and CDR2 is SQIVND (reference sequence). CDR3 loop: CASSPRILSYEQYF. CDR3 in DNA: TGTGCCAGTAGTCCTCGGATCCTCTCCTACGAGCAGTACTTC.

This clone showed up just once. This chain uses TRBV3-1 (or the pseudogene TRBV3-2) with TRBJ1-2; D gene unclear. The V gene lost 7 bases and the J gene lost 2 bases, with 14 bases spanning the gap. The germline V gene has CDR1 LGHDT and CDR2 YNNKEL (reference sequence). The CDR3 length is 14 residues. CDR3 protein: CASTPTSLNYGYTF. As DNA, the CDR3 is TGTGCCAGCACCCCGACCAGTCTGAACTATGGCTACACCTTC.

For the CDR3, the DNA is TGTGCCAGCAGCTTAGATGGAGGCGGGTACAATGAGCAGTTCTTC. Residues: CASSLDGGGYNEQFF. The rearrangement uses TRBV7-2 and TRBJ2-1; possible D gene TRBD2, 5 bases. This CDR3 is built from 15 residues. Trimming cost V 1 base and J 4 bases, with 11 bases left between them. Germline V gives CDR1 SGHTA, CDR2 FQGNSA.

This chain joins TRBV6-5 and TRBJ2-5; 8 nucleotides agree with TRBD1. The CDR3 consists of 12 residues. Germline CDR1 and CDR2: MNHEY and SVGAGI. V shed 6 bases, J shed 4 bases, and the junction held 1 base outside the gene matches. In nucleotides, the CDR3 is TGTGCCAGCAGCGACAGGGGAGAGACCCAGTACTTC. It codes for CASSDRGETQYF.

V gene TRBV3-1 (or the pseudogene TRBV3-2) combines with J gene TRBJ2-5, with D possibly being TRBD2 (6 bases). This CDR3 region has 17 residues. Trimming shortened V by 2 bases and J by 2 bases, and 18 bases separated the two germline ends. In germline, CDR1 is LGHDT, CDR2 YNNKEL (reference sequence). The CDR3 coding sequence is TGTGCCAGCAGCCAAACCCGGGGTCGGCGGGGACAAGAGACCCAGTACTTC. This gives the protein CASSQTRGRRGQETQYF.

This chain links TRBV7-3 with TRBJ2-5; maybe TRBD1 (6 bases). V lost 5 bases and J lost 5, with 18 bases in between. CDR1 and CDR2 (germline): SGHTA, FQGTGA. The CDR3 is 15 amino acids. CDR3 sequence reads: CASSRRGGWPETQYF. CDR3 bases: TGTGCCAGCAGCAGACGAGGGGGTTGGCCGGAGACCCAGTACTTC. The whole variable domain, remainder taken from reference TRBV7-3 and TRBJ2-5, is GAGVSQTPSNKVTEKGKYVELRCDPISGHTALYWYRQSLGQGPEFLIYFQGTGAADDSGLPNDRFFAVRPEGSVSTLKIQRTERGDSAVYLCASSRRGGWPETQYFGPGTRLLVL.

The gene calls are TRBV5-4 and TRBJ1-4; 9 bases map to TRBD1. This CDR3 is built from 16 residues. V was clipped by 0 bases and J by 6 bases; unmatched bases: 6. Germline CDR1 is SGHNT and CDR2 is YYREEE (reference sequence). CDR3 residues: CASSLAPDRGYEKLFF. In DNA form, the CDR3 reads TGTGCCAGCAGCTTGGCCCCGGACAGGGGATATGAAAAACTGTTTTTT.

V usage is TRBV12-3 or TRBV12-4 and J usage is TRBJ2-7; D is uncertain. Between the trimmed V and J ends, which lost 3 bases and 6 bases, there was a span of 6 bases. The CDR3 has 11 amino acids. The CDR3: CASSFRFEQYF. In DNA form, the CDR3 reads TGTGCCAGCAGTTTCCGATTCGAGCAGTACTTC.

This clone came up once. The chain joins TRBV25-1 to TRBJ2-7; tentative D call: TRBD1 (5 bases). The CDR3 is 13 residues long. V gave up 0 bases and J gave up 6 bases, with 9 bases separating them. From germline, CDR1 is MGHDK and CDR2 SYGVNS. In DNA form, the CDR3 reads TGTGCCAGCAGTGAATATGCCACAGGCGAGCAGTACTTC. This sequence encodes CASSEYATGEQYF.

This chain joins TRBV7-2 and TRBJ1-2; D perhaps matches TRBD1 (5 bases). The CDR3 extends over 13 amino acids. CDR1 is SGHTA, CDR2 FQGNSA, per germline. Trimming took 2 bases from V and 8 from J, leaving 12 bases between them. DNA of the CDR3: TGTGCCAGCAGCTTATGGGGGGTCGCCGGCTACACCTTC. Its protein product is CASSLWGVAGYTF.

The chain combines TRBV3-1 (or the pseudogene TRBV3-2) with TRBJ1-2; D is ambiguous. This CDR3 comprises 15 residues. Trimming stripped 4 bases from V and 0 bases from J, with 12 bases between. Per germline, CDR1 LGHDT and CDR2 YNNKEL (reference sequence). The CDR3 spells CASSLLAGANYGYTF. Here the CDR3 DNA reads TGTGCCAGCAGCCTCCTGGCCGGAGCTAACTATGGCTACACCTTC.

The chain combines TRBV6-6 with TRBJ2-5; 10 nucleotides line up with TRBD1. Trimming took 6 bases from V and 4 from J; bases not matched to a gene: 8. Germline CDR1 MNHNY, CDR2 SVGAGI (reference sequence). This CDR3 is built from 15 residues. DNA for the CDR3: TGTGCCAGCAGCCGGACAGGGGGTGGACGAGAGACCCAGTACTTC. Translated, it gives CASSRTGGGRETQYF.

The chain couples TRBV18 to TRBJ2-7; the D is unclear. Germline V lookup: CDR1 KGHSH, CDR2 LQKENI. Trimming removed 0 bases at V and 3 bases at J, with 9 bases between. This CDR3 is 14 amino acids long. The CDR3 DNA follows: TGTGCCAGCTCACCACCCGGACCGATCTACGAGCAGTACTTC. This encodes CASSPPGPIYEQYF.